This T cell receptor beta chain originates from a study of cytomegalovirus exposure and HLA in healthy donors. A multiplex PCR was run with 60 Vbeta primers and 13 Jbeta primers. The assay was immunoSEQ multiplex PCR, and TCRdb's table has in-frame clones only and misses some. This sample has 150,000 to 200,000 clones, with around nine tenths found just once. This cohort consisted of healthy bone marrow donors. Sequencing was performed on PBMCs. This clonotype was sampled from a woman aged 18-29 years in good health and CMV-seronegative.

CDR3 protein: CASSYEGASGADTQYF. CDR3 DNA: TGTGCCAGCAGTTACGAAGGGGCTAGCGGGGCGGATACGCAGTATTTT. The V gene is TRBV6-6, the J gene TRBJ2-3; 9 bases map to TRBD2. This CDR3 is 16 amino acids long. Germline V gene data show CDR1 as MNHNY and CDR2 as SVGAGI (reference sequence). The junction had 9 bases not matched to a gene; V was cut back by 2 bases and J by 6 bases.